This T cell receptor beta chain was captured by sequencing in a study of T cell repertoires in cytomegalovirus infection. The CDR3 is made up of 15 amino acids. The germline gives CDR1 SGHAT, CDR2 FQDESV (reference sequence). Trimming took 5 bases from V and 4 from J; bases not matched to a gene: 5. TCRdb reprocessed the reads with MiXCR, giving one entry per CDR3 protein. The sample has tens of thousands of distinct CDR3 sequences, under 4.5% seen once. At least ten counts were recorded for this clonotype. This clonotype was sampled from a human donor in good health (CMV status not recorded). Some clones in this sample may be carry-over from other donors' samples. V gene TRBV11-1 combines with J gene TRBJ2-6; 7 positions match TRBD2. The sequenced material came from PBMCs. The CDR3 protein is CASSAAGSGANVLTF. CDR3 nucleotides: TGTGCCAGCAGCGCAGCGGGATCAGGGGCCAACGTCCTGACTTTC.